The rows below give T cell receptor beta chains drawn from one sample of a study of T cell repertoires in ileal Crohn's disease. Measured with immunoSEQ multiplex PCR; TCRdb has only the in-frame clones, and not every one. The sample lists about 14,000 clones, roughly nine tenths seen once, with roughly 3.6% in the top ten. The sample comprised ileal tissue. Receptors were obtained from an adult with Crohn's disease. CDR3s include the opening cysteine and the closing phenylalanine or tryptophan. Each record gives: clone size, V gene, D gene, J gene, CDR3 DNA, CDR3 protein. The D gene is left open where the match is weak. Expanded clones are given a class, and other clones once, few, many or no size at all.

-	TRBV5-1	-	TRBJ2-1	TGCGCCAGCAGCCCGGAACAGCTCAATGAGCAGTTCTTC	CASSPEQLNEQFF
once	TRBV14	-	TRBJ2-7	TGTGCCAGCAGCCAAACACAGGATAGCTCCTACGAGCAGTACTTC	CASSQTQDSSYEQYF
-	TRBV7-3	-	TRBJ2-1	TGTGCCAGCAGCCGTTCTCCCTCGAATGAGCAGTTCTTC	CASSRSPSNEQFF
-	TRBV4-2	-	TRBJ1-5	TGTGCCAGCAGCCAAGATGTGGGGTGGGGGGGACAGCCCCAGCATTTT	CASSQDVGWGGQPQHF
-	TRBV4-1	-	TRBJ1-1	TGCGCCAGTAGAACAGCGAACACTGAAGCTTTCTTT	CASRTANTEAFF
-	TRBV27	TRBD2	TRBJ2-2	TGTGCCAGCAGTTCAGCGGGGGGTTACGCGAACACCGGGGAGCTGTTTTTT	CASSSAGGYANTGELFF
few	TRBV25-1	-	TRBJ1-6	TGTGCCAGCAGTATGGCCGGGGTGGGGTCCCTCCACTTT	CASSMAGVGSLHF
-	TRBV29-1	-	TRBJ2-7	TGCAGCGTTGAGCCGGGGATAAACGAGCAGTACTTC	CSVEPGINEQYF
-	TRBV18	-	TRBJ1-1	TGTGCCAGCTCACCGTCAGCGACGAACACTGAAGCTTTCTTT	CASSPSATNTEAFF
-	TRBV7-8	-	TRBJ1-5	TGTGCCAGCAGCCCTTATGCGGGGAATAGCAATCAGCCCCAGCATTTT	CASSPYAGNSNQPQHF